This T cell receptor beta chain comes out of a study of T cell changes during pregnancy in multiple sclerosis. The method was immunoSEQ multiplex PCR; TCRdb's version includes in-frame clones alone and lacks a portion of them. This table holds roughly 42,000 clones, approximately 90% found once. CDR1 and CDR2 (germline): ENHRY, SYGVKD. This CDR3 has 14 residues. Trimming shortened V by 6 bases and J by 6 bases, and 12 bases separated the two germline ends. Sequenced material: CD4+ T cells from peripheral blood mononuclear cells, taken before pregnancy. V and J are TRBV10-3 and TRBJ1-6; no clear D. This sequence originates from a female donor with multiple sclerosis, enrolled in a pregnancy study. CDR3 amino acids: CAISPGLANSPLHF. The CDR3, as DNA: TGTGCCATCAGCCCCGGACTAGCTAATTCACCCCTCCACTTT.